This T cell receptor (beta chain) stems from a study of radiotherapy plus CTLA-4 blockade in lung cancer. The wider study: 15% to 20% of enrolled patients responded objectively, and about 30% had disease control.

Overall study findings and caveats: TCR clones of tumor origin grew in blood after radiotherapy plus ipilimumab. Reports state that early shifts in blood T cell clones, with interferon-beta, best predicted response.

The CDR3 spans 13 residues. Germline-derived CDR1 and CDR2 are MNHNS and SASEGT. Unmatched junction bases numbered 3, after V lost 5 bases and J lost 4 bases. On this clone itself: Its antigen is unknown.

TCRdb's table, derived via immunoSEQ multiplex PCR, lists solely in-frame clones and lacks some. The sample gives about 97,000 clones, 60% to 75% of which show up once; 2.8% is in the top ten. V and J are TRBV6-1 and TRBJ2-5; TRBD1 matches at 8 bases. The sample consisted of peripheral blood, taken from a patient treated with radiotherapy plus ipilimumab. The sequence was collected from a human donor with non-small cell lung cancer who had a partial response to radiotherapy plus ipilimumab. Some clones in this sample may be carry-over from other donors' samples. The CDR3 spells CASSRTGGETQYF. In nucleotides, the CDR3 is TGTGCCAGCAGTAGAACAGGGGGAGAGACCCAGTACTTC.